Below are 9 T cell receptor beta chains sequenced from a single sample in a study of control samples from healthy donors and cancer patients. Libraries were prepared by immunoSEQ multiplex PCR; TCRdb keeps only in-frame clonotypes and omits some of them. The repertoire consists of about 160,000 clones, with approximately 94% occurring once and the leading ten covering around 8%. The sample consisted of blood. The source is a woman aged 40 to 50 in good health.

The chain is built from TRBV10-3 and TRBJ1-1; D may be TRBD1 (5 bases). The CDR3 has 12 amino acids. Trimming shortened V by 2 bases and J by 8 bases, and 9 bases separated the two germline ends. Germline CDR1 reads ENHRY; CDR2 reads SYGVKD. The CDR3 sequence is CAISEEGAEAFF. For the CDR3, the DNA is TGTGCCATCAGTGAGGAAGGGGCGGAAGCTTTCTTT.

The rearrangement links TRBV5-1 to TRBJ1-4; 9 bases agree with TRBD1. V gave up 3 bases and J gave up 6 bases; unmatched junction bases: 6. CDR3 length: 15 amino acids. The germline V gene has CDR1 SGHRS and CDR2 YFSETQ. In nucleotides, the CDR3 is TGCGCCAGCAGCTACGGACAGGGGCGAGATGAAAAACTGTTTTTT. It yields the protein CASSYGQGRDEKLFF. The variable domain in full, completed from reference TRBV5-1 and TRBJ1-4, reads KAGVTQTPRYLIKTRGQQVTLSCSPISGHRSVSWYQQTPGQGLQFLFEYFSETQRNKGNFPGRFSGRQFSNSRSEMNVSTLELGDSALYLCASSYGQGRDEKLFFGSGTQLSVL.

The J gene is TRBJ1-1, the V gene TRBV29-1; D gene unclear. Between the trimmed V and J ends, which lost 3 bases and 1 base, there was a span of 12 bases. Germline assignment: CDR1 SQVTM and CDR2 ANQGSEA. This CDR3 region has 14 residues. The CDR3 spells CSVELRQSNTEAFF. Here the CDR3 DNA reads TGCAGCGTTGAGTTAAGGCAGTCGAACACTGAAGCTTTCTTT.

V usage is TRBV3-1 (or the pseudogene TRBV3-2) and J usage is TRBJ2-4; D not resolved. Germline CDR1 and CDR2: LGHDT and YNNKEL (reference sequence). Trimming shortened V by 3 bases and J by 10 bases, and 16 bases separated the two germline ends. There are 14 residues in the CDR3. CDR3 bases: TGTGCCAGCAGCCACGACAACCCTCGATGGATTCAGTACTTC. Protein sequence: CASSHDNPRWIQYF.

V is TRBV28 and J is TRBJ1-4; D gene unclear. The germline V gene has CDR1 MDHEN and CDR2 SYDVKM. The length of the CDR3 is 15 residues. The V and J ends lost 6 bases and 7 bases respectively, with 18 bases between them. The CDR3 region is CASSPDPGRSEKLFF. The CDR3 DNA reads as TGTGCCAGCAGCCCAGACCCCGGTCGATCTGAAAAACTGTTTTTT.

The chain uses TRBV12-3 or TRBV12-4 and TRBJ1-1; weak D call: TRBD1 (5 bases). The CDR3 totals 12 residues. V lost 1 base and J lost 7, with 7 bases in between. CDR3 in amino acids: CASSLGGSEAFF. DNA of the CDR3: TGTGCCAGCAGTTTAGGGGGCAGTGAAGCTTTCTTT.

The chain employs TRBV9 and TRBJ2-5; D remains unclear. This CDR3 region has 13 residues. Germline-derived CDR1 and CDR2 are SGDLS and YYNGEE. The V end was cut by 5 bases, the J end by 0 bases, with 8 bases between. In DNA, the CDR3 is TGTGCCAGCAGTGTTAGGTACCAAGAGACCCAGTACTTC. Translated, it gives CASSVRYQETQYF.

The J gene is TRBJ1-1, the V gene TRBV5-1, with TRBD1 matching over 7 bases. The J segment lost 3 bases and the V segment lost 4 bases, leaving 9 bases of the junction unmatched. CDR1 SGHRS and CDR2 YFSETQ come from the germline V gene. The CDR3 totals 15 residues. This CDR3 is CASSQDRVGYTEAFF. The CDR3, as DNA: TGCGCCAGCAGCCAAGACAGGGTAGGATACACTGAAGCTTTCTTT.

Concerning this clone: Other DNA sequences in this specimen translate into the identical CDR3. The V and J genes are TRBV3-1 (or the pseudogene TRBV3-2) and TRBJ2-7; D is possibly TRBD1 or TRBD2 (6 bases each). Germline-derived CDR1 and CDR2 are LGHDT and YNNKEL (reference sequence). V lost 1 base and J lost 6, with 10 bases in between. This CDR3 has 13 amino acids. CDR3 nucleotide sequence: TGTGCCAGCAGCCAAGGTAGGGGGGCCGAGCAGTACTTC. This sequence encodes CASSQGRGAEQYF.